This T cell receptor beta chain was recorded in a study of blood T cell repertoires in COVID-19. Study-level information: Sample material is recorded as cDNA or gDNA derived from T cells, B-cell-depleted T cells, or PBMCs.

Per the original data handling: Reference gene primer amplification yielded estimated nucleated cell counts. Generated by immunoSEQ multiplex PCR, the TCRdb table keeps only in-frame clones and is missing some. The DNA gave D and trimming, while V, J and clone size come from that table. The data show around 68,000 clones, over 80% seen once. The germline V gene encodes CDR1 SGHDT and CDR2 YYEEEE. Losses at the gene ends were 2 bases for V and 7 bases for J; bases not matched to a gene: 7. The CDR3 is made up of 15 amino acids. The rearrangement uses TRBV5-6 and TRBJ1-4; 8 bases fit TRBD1. Specimen: peripheral blood. The TCR comes from a woman aged 45-65 years with acute or convalescent COVID-19. CDR3: CASSLSPGGSEKLFF. In DNA, the CDR3 is TGTGCCAGCAGCTTATCTCCAGGGGGCTCTGAAAAACTGTTTTTT.